The 3 T cell receptor beta chains in this list originate from one sample, sequenced in a study of neoadjuvant anti-PD-1 for oral cavity cancer. The protocol was immunoSEQ multiplex PCR, while the TCRdb copy is restricted to in-frame clones and leaves out a portion. The sample has roughly 9,300 clones; 65% to 80% are singletons. The sequencing here drew on tumor tissue, taken before nivolumab (anti-PD-1) treatment. These receptors were taken from a person aged 40 to 85 with oral cavity squamous cell carcinoma.

The chain couples TRBV16 to TRBJ2-7; the match to TRBD2 covers 7 bases. Germline CDR1 KGHSY, CDR2 FQNENV. The CDR3 is 16 amino acids. The V and J ends lost 5 bases and 3 bases, in that order; junction bases with no gene match: 13. CDR3 bases: TGTGCCAGCAGCTATCTTGGGGGGGGATCCCTCTACGAGCAGTACTTC. It codes for CASSYLGGGSLYEQYF.

This chain joins TRBV7-9 and TRBJ2-1, with TRBD2 identical over 8 bases. Germline CDR1 is SEHNR and CDR2 is FQNEAQ (reference sequence). J gave up 6 bases and V 2 bases, and 6 bases lay outside the gene matches. The CDR3 contains 15 residues. The CDR3 DNA reads as TGTGCCAGCAGCTTATGGCCTAGCGGGTCCAATGAGCAGTTCTTC. Its protein product is CASSLWPSGSNEQFF.

This clone was recorded a few times. This sequence joins TRBV28 and TRBJ2-1; weak D call: TRBD1 (5 bases). There are 18 residues in the CDR3. Germline-derived CDR1 and CDR2 are MDHEN and SYDVKM. V was shortened by 5 bases and J by 8 bases, with 28 bases between the two germline ends. CDR3 region: CASSRLTVTRARVDEQFF. The CDR3 DNA reads TGTGCCAGCAGTCGCCTGACCGTCACTCGCGCCAGGGTGGATGAGCAGTTCTTC.